Following are 21 T cell receptor beta chains from one sample sequenced in a study of CD8 T cells in Susac syndrome. Reverse transcription of about 0.45 to 1 ug RNA was performed with random hexamers. TCRdb reprocessed the immunoSEQ multiplex PCR reads with MiXCR, giving one entry per CDR3 protein. The data hold more than 70,000 distinct CDR3 sequences, with about 91% observed a single time. Input material: CD8+ T cells from PBMCs. Receptor source: a human donor with multiple sclerosis.

The chain employs TRBV6-5 and TRBJ2-2, with 7 bases matching TRBD1. Germline assignment: CDR1 MNHEY and CDR2 SVGAGI. The ends lost 0 bases at V and 4 bases at J; junction bases unmatched: 2. The CDR3 runs 15 residues. CDR3 DNA: TGTGCCAGCAGTTACTCGGGACAGCCCACCGGGGAGCTGTTTTTT. Residues: CASSYSGQPTGELFF.

This rearrangement joins TRBV20-1 to TRBJ1-5, with TRBD1 as a possible D gene (5 bases). Per germline, CDR1 DFQATT and CDR2 SNEGSKA (reference sequence). The length of the CDR3 is 15 residues. Trimming left V 0 bases short and J 5 bases short, with 14 bases between. The chain's CDR3 is CSARDLGAPDQPQHF. CDR3 nucleotide sequence: TGCAGTGCTAGAGATCTAGGGGCCCCAGATCAGCCCCAGCATTTT.

The gene calls are TRBV19 and TRBJ2-1; a possible D gene is TRBD2 (5 bases). The V gene's germline CDR1 is LNHDA and CDR2 SQIVND (reference sequence). CDR3 length: 13 amino acids. V shed 9 bases and J shed 10 bases, with 19 bases lying between them. The CDR3, as DNA: TGTGCCAGCACCCCTAGCCCGGGTTACGAGCAGTTCTTC. The encoded protein is CASTPSPGYEQFF.

The chain recombines TRBV4-1 with TRBJ2-5; D unclear. Per the germline V gene, CDR1 is MGHRA and CDR2 is YSYEKL. There are 15 residues in the CDR3. With 1 base removed from V and 1 base from J, the gap between germline ends came to 10 bases. For the CDR3, the DNA is TGCGCCAGCAGCCAAGGGCAGAACCTCCAAGAGACCCAGTACTTC. The encoded protein is CASSQGQNLQETQYF.

This chain links TRBV20-1 with TRBJ2-7; 9 positions match TRBD2. Germline V gene lookup returns CDR1 DFQATT and CDR2 SNEGSKA (reference sequence). Trimming cost V 4 bases and J 0 bases; bases outside gene matches: 7. The CDR3 runs to 15 residues. The CDR3 is CSAIPGLASSYEQYF. CDR3 bases: TGCAGTGCTATACCGGGACTAGCTAGCTCCTACGAGCAGTACTTC.

V usage is TRBV7-8 and J usage is TRBJ1-1; D unresolved. The germline V gene encodes CDR1 SGHVS and CDR2 FQNEAQ. V was trimmed by 1 base and J by 2 bases, leaving 8 bases between them. This CDR3 is built from 14 residues. Here the CDR3 reads CASSLGDSNTEAFF. The CDR3 DNA reads TGTGCCAGCAGCTTAGGAGATTCCAACACTGAAGCTTTCTTT.

The V gene is TRBV12-3 or TRBV12-4, the J gene TRBJ2-2, with a weak D call TRBD2 (6 bases). The CDR3 has 13 residues. V was pared by 4 bases and J by 6 bases, with 9 bases between. CDR3 in amino acids: CASSSLASGELFF. CDR3 DNA: TGTGCCAGCAGTTCACTAGCATCCGGGGAGCTGTTTTTT.

The chain couples TRBV7-9 to TRBJ1-4, with D maybe TRBD1 (6 bases). The germline V gene has CDR1 SEHNR and CDR2 FQNEAQ (reference sequence). CDR3 length: 14 amino acids. Trimming stripped 1 base from V and 8 bases from J, with 11 bases between. The CDR3 bases are TGTGCCAGCAGCTTAGTAGGGGGGGGCGAAAAACTGTTTTTT. Protein product: CASSLVGGGEKLFF. Variable domain in full (rest from reference TRBV7-9 and TRBJ1-4): DTGVSQNPRHKITKRGQNVTFRCDPISEHNRLYWYRQTLGQGPEFLTYFQNEAQLEKSRLLSDRFSAERPKGSFSTLEIQRTEQGDSAMYLCASSLVGGGEKLFFGSGTQLSVL.

This chain links TRBV4-3 with TRBJ1-2; TRBD1 agrees at 8 bases. The V segment lost 4 bases and the J segment 0 bases; nucleotides outside the gene matches: 10. The CDR3 is 17 amino acids. Per the germline V gene, CDR1 is LGHNA and CDR2 is YSLEER. The CDR3 DNA is TGCGCCAGCAGCCCGATGACAGGGGAATGGGCTAACTATGGCTACACCTTC. Residues: CASSPMTGEWANYGYTF.

This sequence joins TRBV2 and TRBJ2-7; D may be TRBD1 (6 bases). V gave up 8 bases and J gave up 4 bases, with 15 bases separating them. CDR1 is SNHLY, CDR2 FYNNEI, per germline. This CDR3 is 13 amino acids long. In nucleotides, the CDR3 is TGTGCCAGCGCACAGGGTAAAATTTACGAGCAGTACTTC. Protein: CASAQGKIYEQYF.

The chain joins TRBV20-1 to TRBJ2-1; TRBD2 matches 15 bases. Germline trimming cut 0 bases from V and 6 bases from J; bases unmatched to any gene: 3. CDR3 size: 16 residues. The germline gives CDR1 DFQATT, CDR2 SNEGSKA (reference sequence). The CDR3 sequence is CSARDWTSGRANEQFF. CDR3 bases: TGCAGTGCTAGAGACTGGACTAGCGGGAGGGCCAATGAGCAGTTCTTC.

V and J are TRBV20-1 and TRBJ2-5; tentatively, D is TRBD1 (6 bases). The CDR3 has 12 amino acids. CDR1 is DFQATT, CDR2 SNEGSKA, per germline (reference sequence). The V end was cut by 5 bases, the J end by 5 bases, with 12 bases between. The CDR3 coding sequence is TGCAGTGCTGATGACAGGTTCGAGACCCAGTACTTC. Encoded protein: CSADDRFETQYF.

This sequence joins TRBV30 and TRBJ2-2; no firm D call. The ends were cut back, 3 bases at V and 2 bases at J, with 7 bases in the middle. The CDR3 contains 13 residues. Per the germline V gene, CDR1 is GTSNPN and CDR2 is SVGIG (reference sequence). The CDR3: CAWSAYNTGELFF. CDR3 in DNA: TGTGCCTGGAGCGCATACAACACCGGGGAGCTGTTTTTT.

The chain joins TRBV12-3 or TRBV12-4 to TRBJ1-6; TRBD1 might be the D (6 bases). This CDR3 region has 14 residues. V was shortened by 6 bases and J by 8 bases, with 14 bases between the two germline ends. The CDR3, as DNA: TGTGCCAGCAGCCCAGTGGACAGCTATTCACCCCTCCACTTT. This translates into CASSPVDSYSPLHF.

This rearrangement joins TRBV28 to TRBJ2-7; D is perhaps TRBD1 (5 bases). The germline V and J ends were trimmed by 3 bases and 5 bases, with 11 bases remaining between them. Germline values: CDR1 MDHEN, CDR2 SYDVKM. The CDR3 loop spans 13 amino acids. The CDR3 nucleotides read TGTGCCAGCAGTTTTAAGGGGTTCGACGAGCAGTACTTC. Translating gives CASSFKGFDEQYF.

The rearrangement joins TRBV7-2 to TRBJ2-5; D may be TRBD2 (7 bases). The CDR3 has 16 residues. Germline V gene sequence: CDR1 SGHTA, CDR2 FQGNSA. V was pared by 5 bases and J by 0 bases, with 16 bases between. CDR3 bases: TGTGCCAGCAGCACCCAGGGGCGGGGGCACCAAGAGACCCAGTACTTC. It translates to CASSTQGRGHQETQYF.

The chain is built from TRBV2 and TRBJ2-2; 8 bases line up with TRBD2. Germline assignment: CDR1 SNHLY and CDR2 FYNNEI. V dropped 6 bases and J dropped 2; count of bases not matched to a gene: 2. This CDR3 contains 14 residues. As DNA, the CDR3 is TGTGCCAGCAGGGGACTAGTAAACACCGGGGAGCTGTTTTTT. This encodes CASRGLVNTGELFF.

CDR3: CASSQDAYGEPEQYF. In nucleotides, the CDR3 is TGTGCCAGCAGCCAGGATGCTTACGGAGAGCCAGAGCAGTACTTC. The chain couples TRBV14 to TRBJ2-7; the D is unclear. CDR3 size: 15 residues. The germline V gene has CDR1 SGHDN and CDR2 FVKESK. V was trimmed by 3 bases and J by 7 bases, leaving 19 bases between them.

The chain combines TRBV2 with TRBJ2-3, with a weak D call TRBD2 (6 bases). This CDR3 is built from 17 residues. Trimming stripped 2 bases from V and 1 base from J, with 16 bases between. Germline V CDR1 and CDR2: SNHLY, FYNNEI. The CDR3 DNA reads as TGTGCCAGCAGTGAATCAGTAGCGGCCACCGGCACAGATACGCAGTATTTT. It encodes CASSESVAATGTDTQYF.

This clonotype is a singleton in its sample. The chain has TRBV5-1 and TRBJ2-5, with a weak D call TRBD1 (6 bases). Germline assignment: CDR1 SGHRS and CDR2 YFSETQ. V gave up 3 bases and J gave up 5 bases, with 17 bases separating them. The CDR3 spans 15 residues. DNA of the CDR3: TGCGCCAGCAGCTCGGAAACAGGGATAGGGGAGACCCAGTACTTC. Encoded protein: CASSSETGIGETQYF.

The CDR3 spells CASSIGDAPNEQYF. The DNA of the CDR3 is TGTGCCAGTAGTATAGGAGACGCCCCCAACGAGCAGTACTTC. The chain joins TRBV19 to TRBJ2-7, with D unclear. The CDR3 spans 14 residues. V lost 1 base and J lost 5, with 12 bases in between. Germline assignment: CDR1 LNHDA and CDR2 SQIVND (reference sequence).